This T cell receptor beta chain was captured in a study of shared clonotypes between healthy human individuals (dated by TCRdb to 2019 to 2021). Regarding the complete study: The cohort comprised two women and a few men aged 18 to 49 years. Each donor's leukapheresis produced roughly between about 0.9 and 9.5 billion PBMCs. Blood TCR repertoires of about 5 healthy adults were deeply sequenced to estimate repertoire size and the extent of clonotype sharing between individuals. To increase sequencing depth and limit assay-specific biases, different laboratories used diverse techniques to prepare libraries and sequence TCR repertoires. Per donor, three plates each were used for CD4 naive and CD4 memory, two for CD8 naive, and one for CD8 memory.

The donors were healthy, HIV-negative adults with no recently reported acute infections or vaccinations. Every donor was a Caucasian adult living in Nashville, Tennessee, USA. Magnetic negative selection was used to enrich CD4+ T cells, after which naive cells were positively selected on CD45RA and the negative fraction became the memory subset. Blood was collected by leukapheresis, and PBMCs were isolated by Ficoll-Histopaque density gradient centrifugation and then cryopreserved in liquid nitrogen vapor phase. Analytical flow cytometry was used to check the purity and quantity of every magnetically sorted T cell population. Genomic DNA was isolated from each sorted fraction and quantified by UV absorbance on a Nanodrop 2000c. Including the terminal cysteine and phenylalanine, the CDR3 comprises 14 residues. Of the read, only the CDR3 DNA is kept; its 42 bases are in frame from base 1. V loses 3 bases, J loses 4 bases, and the germline ends lie 12 bases apart. The germline V gene (reference sequence) provides CDR1 MNHEY and CDR2 SMNVEV.

General study outcomes and caveats: Higher generation probabilities were observed for clonotypes shared by all four sorted-subset donors than for non-shared clonotypes. Larger estimated clonotype richness was generally found for naive subsets than for memory subsets. Because the study included only a small number of donors, the genetic and exposure-history diversity represented was limited. Even with the large sequencing depth, rarefaction of the sorted-subset datasets indicated that sequencing was incomplete. Across several donors, roughly 5% of naive CD4, over 3% of naive CD8, approximately 2.5% of memory CD4, and under 0.45% of memory CD8 clonotypes were shared. Based on pairwise subsampling, the degree of clonotype sharing among donors was expected to be affected by sequencing depth. Sampling was restricted to blood, and TCR repertoires in tissues likely differ from the TCR repertoires found in blood.

TCR CDR3 regions were amplified from genomic DNA by multiplex PCR using the deep immunoSEQ assay. Genomic DNA extracted from each cell subset was distributed evenly over all wells of several immunoSEQ 96-well plates, and each plate served as one replicate. For sorted subsets, about 210 ng of genomic DNA, equivalent to roughly 30,000 T cell genomes, went into each replicate PCR. The purified libraries were quantified using a Qubit 3.0 fluorometer, sized with a Bioanalyzer 2100, and then quantified again using the KAPA Library Quantification kit. Every immunoSEQ 96-well plate was sequenced on a separate single-read 150-cycle Illumina NextSeq 550 flow cell. The authors processed their data as follows. Because the immunoSEQ output held only junctional sequences and lacked quality scores, the filtering could not match the filtering applied to full-length reads. To assign V/J genes and CDR3, sequences were annotated against IMGT germline references using PyIR, a Python wrapper for IgBLAST v1.9. Any read was removed if the V/J assignment was weak (E-value above 1e-6), the CDR3 was missing, or the read contained stop codons, out-of-frame junctions, or ambiguous translated residues. V3J clonotypes were defined by identical inferred V gene, J gene, and CDR3 amino acid sequence. The percentage overlap between two repertoires was calculated by dividing the number of shared unique clonotypes by the size of the smaller repertoire. Richness of each repertoire was evaluated using RTK rarefaction, the Chao1 estimator, and Recon v2.1 estimates of unobserved clonotypes. Generation probabilities for all TCRbeta clonotypes obtained by the gDNA method from several donors were computed using OLGA. This is the immuneACCESS table as TCRdb keeps it, with only in-frame sequences that have V and J called. A part of the clones is gone; compared with another copy, unresolved V genes explain less than half, and the rest is unexplained. That table gives V, J and clone size, and the DNA gave D and trimming. This sample has about 670,000 clones in its table, and about two thirds of those were observed once. The biggest ten clones account for 1.8% of the sample.

Concerning this clone: Which antigen it targets is not known. Base qualities are not provided; no much larger clone lies one nucleotide away.

Source material: memory CD4+ T cells sorted from blood. The sample's cell subset or site label is to be understood as: CD45RA-negative fraction. The clonotype comes from a woman aged 30 to 39 in good health. The chain is assembled from TRBV27 and TRBJ1-1; the best D guess is TRBD1, with 5 bases matching. The nucleotide sequence reads as follows: TGTGCCAGCAGTTTGAGGGGTGAAACCACTGAAGCTTTCTTT. This encodes CASSLRGETTEAFF.